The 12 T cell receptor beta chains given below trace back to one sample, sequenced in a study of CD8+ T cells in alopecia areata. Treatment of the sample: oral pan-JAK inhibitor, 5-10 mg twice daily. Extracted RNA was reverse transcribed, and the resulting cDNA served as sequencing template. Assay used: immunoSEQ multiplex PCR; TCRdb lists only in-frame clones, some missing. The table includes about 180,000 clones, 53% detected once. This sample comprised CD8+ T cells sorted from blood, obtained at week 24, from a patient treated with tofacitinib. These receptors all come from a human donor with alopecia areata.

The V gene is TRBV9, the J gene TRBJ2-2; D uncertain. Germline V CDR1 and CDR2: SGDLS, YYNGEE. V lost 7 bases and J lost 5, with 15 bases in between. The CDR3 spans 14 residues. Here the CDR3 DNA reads TGTGCCAGCCATCACGGTTCGGGTACCGGGGAGCTGTTTTTT. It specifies CASHHGSGTGELFF.

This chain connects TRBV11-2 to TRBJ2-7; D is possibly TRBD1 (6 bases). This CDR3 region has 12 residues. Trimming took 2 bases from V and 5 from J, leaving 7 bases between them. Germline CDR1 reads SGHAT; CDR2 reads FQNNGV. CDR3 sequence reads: CASSLQGNEQYF. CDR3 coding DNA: TGTGCCAGCAGCTTACAGGGGAACGAGCAGTACTTC.

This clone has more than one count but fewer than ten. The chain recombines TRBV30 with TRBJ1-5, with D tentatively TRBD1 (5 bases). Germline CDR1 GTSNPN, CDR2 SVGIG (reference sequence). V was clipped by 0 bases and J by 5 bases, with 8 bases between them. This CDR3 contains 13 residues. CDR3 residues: CAWSVGGDQPQHF. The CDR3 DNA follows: TGTGCCTGGAGTGTGGGGGGGGATCAGCCCCAGCATTTT.

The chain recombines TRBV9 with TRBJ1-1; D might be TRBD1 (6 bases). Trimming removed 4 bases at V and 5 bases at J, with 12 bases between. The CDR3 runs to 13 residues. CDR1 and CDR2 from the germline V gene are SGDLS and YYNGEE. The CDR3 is CASSTYQGTEAFF. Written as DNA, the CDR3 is TGTGCCAGCAGCACCTACCAGGGGACTGAAGCTTTCTTT.

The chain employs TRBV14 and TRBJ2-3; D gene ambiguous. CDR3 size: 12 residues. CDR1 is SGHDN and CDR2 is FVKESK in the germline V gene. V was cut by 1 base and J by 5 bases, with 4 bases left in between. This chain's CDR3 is CASSQVGDTQYF. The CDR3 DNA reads TGTGCCAGCAGCCAAGTAGGAGATACGCAGTATTTT. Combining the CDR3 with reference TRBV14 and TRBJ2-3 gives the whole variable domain EAGVTQFPSHSVIEKGQTVTLRCDPISGHDNLYWYRRVMGKEIKFLLHFVKESKQDESGMPNNRFLAERTGGTYSTLKVQPAELEDSGVYFCASSQVGDTQYFGPGTRLTVL.

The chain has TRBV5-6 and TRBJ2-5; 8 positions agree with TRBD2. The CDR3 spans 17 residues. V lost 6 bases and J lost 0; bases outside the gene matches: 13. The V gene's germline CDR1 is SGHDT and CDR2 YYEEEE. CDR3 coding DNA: TGTGCCAGCACCGCTTGGCCCGGGGGGGAGTACCAAGAGACCCAGTACTTC. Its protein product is CASTAWPGGEYQETQYF.

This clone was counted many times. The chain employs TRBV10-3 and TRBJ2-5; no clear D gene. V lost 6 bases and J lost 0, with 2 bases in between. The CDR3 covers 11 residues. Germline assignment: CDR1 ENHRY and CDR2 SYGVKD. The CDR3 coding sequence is TGTGCCATCAGGGACCAAGAGACCCAGTACTTC. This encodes CAIRDQETQYF.

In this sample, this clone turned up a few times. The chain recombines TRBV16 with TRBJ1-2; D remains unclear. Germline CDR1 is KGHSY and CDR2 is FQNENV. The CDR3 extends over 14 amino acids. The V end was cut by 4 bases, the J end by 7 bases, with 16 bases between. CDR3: CASSPDWSMAGYTF. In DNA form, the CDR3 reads TGTGCCAGCAGCCCTGACTGGTCTATGGCTGGCTACACCTTC.

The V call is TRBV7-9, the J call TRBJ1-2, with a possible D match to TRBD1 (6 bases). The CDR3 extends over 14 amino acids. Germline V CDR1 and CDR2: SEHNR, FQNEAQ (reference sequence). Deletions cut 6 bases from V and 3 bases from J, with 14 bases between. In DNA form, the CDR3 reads TGTGCCAGCAGTCAGTCGGGGGGCGACTATGGCTACACCTTC. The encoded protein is CASSQSGGDYGYTF.

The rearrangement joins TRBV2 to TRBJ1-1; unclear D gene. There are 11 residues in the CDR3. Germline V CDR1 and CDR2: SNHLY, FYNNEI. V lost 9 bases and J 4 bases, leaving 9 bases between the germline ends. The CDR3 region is CARNRGTEAFF. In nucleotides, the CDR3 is TGTGCCAGAAACCGAGGCACTGAAGCTTTCTTT.

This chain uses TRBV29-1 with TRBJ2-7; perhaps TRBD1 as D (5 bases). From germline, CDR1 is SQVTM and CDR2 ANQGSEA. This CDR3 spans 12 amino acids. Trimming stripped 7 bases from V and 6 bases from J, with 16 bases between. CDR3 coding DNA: TGCAGCGATTGGGCAAGCAGGGTCGAGCAGTACTTC. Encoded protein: CSDWASRVEQYF.

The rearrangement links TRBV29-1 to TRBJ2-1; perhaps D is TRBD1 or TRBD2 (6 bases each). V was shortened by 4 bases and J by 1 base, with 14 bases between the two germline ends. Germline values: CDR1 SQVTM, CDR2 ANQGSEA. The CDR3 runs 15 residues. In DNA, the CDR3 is TGCAGCGTTGCCTTGGAGGGGACATCCTACAATGAGCAGTTCTTC. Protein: CSVALEGTSYNEQFF.